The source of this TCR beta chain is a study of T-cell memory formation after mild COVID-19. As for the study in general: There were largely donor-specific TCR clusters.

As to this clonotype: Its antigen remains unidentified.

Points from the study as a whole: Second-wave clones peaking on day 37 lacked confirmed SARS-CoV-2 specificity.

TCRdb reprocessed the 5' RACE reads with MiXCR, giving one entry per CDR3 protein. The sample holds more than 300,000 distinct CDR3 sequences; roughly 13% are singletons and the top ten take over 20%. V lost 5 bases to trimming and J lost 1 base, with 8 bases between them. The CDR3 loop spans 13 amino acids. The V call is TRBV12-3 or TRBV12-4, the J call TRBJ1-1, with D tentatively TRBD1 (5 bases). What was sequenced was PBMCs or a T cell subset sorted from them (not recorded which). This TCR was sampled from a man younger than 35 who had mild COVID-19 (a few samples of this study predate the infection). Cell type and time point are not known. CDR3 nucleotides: TGTGCCAGCAGTGGGGGGGGGAACACTGAAGCTTTCTTT. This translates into CASSGGGNTEAFF.